This entry concerns a single T cell receptor beta chain. Its specificity is not known. CDR1 and CDR2 from the germline V gene are LNHDA and SQIVND (reference sequence). The ends lost 6 bases at V and 3 bases at J; junction bases unmatched: 1. This CDR3 contains 13 residues. These data belong to a study of OX40 agonist ivuxolimab in advanced cancers. Turning to the study itself: It was ivuxolimab, an agonistic anti-OX40 (CD134) antibody, that patients were treated with. About 42% of patients had received prior checkpoint inhibitor therapy. Study results and caveats: CD4+ T cells averaged fewer expanded clones than CD8+ T cells. At 0.1 to 3.0 mg/kg and by week 6, CD4+ and CD8+ T cells in the blood had expanded clonally.

Here immunoSEQ multiplex PCR was the method, and the copy in TCRdb shows in-frame clones only, minus some. The sample gives tens of thousands of clones, roughly four fifths of which show up once; less than 2.5% is in the top ten. The material sequenced was CD4+ or CD8+ T cells sorted from blood, taken in a trial of the OX40 agonist ivuxolimab. This sequence joins TRBV19 and TRBJ2-7; 11 bases fit TRBD1. This TCR came from an adult with an advanced solid tumor such as melanoma, head and neck, liver or kidney cancer. CDR3 DNA: TGTGCCAGTAGGGGACAGGGGGGCTACGAGCAGTACTTC. It codes for CASRGQGGYEQYF.